The present T cell receptor (beta chain) was sequenced within a study of CXCR3-negative and CXCR3-positive naive CD8 T cells. This CDR3 has 13 amino acids. CDR1 SEHNR and CDR2 FQNEAQ come from the germline V gene (reference sequence). General observations from the study: Most assays used freshly isolated PBMCs, as cryopreservation partially reduced CXCR3. Similar TRBV-TRBJ usage characterized naive CXCR3-negative and CXCR3-positive cells; memory cells differed. Higher TRB CDR3 hydrophobicity marked CXCR3-positive naive cells relative to CXCR3-negative naive cells.

5' RACE that incorporated UMI labels was used to prepare the TRB cDNA libraries. One entry per CDR3 protein, without DNA, is what TCRdb gives after re-calling the 5' RACE reads. This listing includes tens of thousands of distinct CDR3 sequences. Points on this clonotype: Its antigen remains unknown.

This chain uses TRBV7-9 with TRBJ2-5; TCRdb names TRBD1, which stays unverified in the absence of DNA. Sequencing used naive CXCR3- CD8+ T cells from blood. The subset was: CD45RO-CCR7+CD27+CD95- naive CD8+ T cells lacking CXCR3 (TNR3-). This receptor was taken from a human donor in good health. Some clones in this sample may be carry-over from other donors' samples. The CDR3: CASSFGGQETQYF.